Listed below are T cell receptor beta chains from one sample, sequenced in a study of CD4+ T cells in melanoma. This table comes from immunoSEQ multiplex PCR, and its TCRdb copy is limited to in-frame clones, with some not included. The data show about 11,000 clones, with roughly two thirds seen just once and 8.9% held by the top ten. Sequencing used cells from a culture (not recorded whether cultured in vitro). The receptors were sampled from a human donor with melanoma. The CDR3 runs from the conserved cysteine through the conserved F or W. The order of the fields is clone size, J gene, D gene, V gene, CDR3 DNA, CDR3 protein. D genes are given only for firm matches. For some rows the clone size is stated as once, few or many, or as a class when expanded; others skip it.

clone_size: few
j_call: TRBJ1-5
d_call: TRBD1
v_call: TRBV30
cdr3_nt: TGTGCCTGGAGTGTAACGGGACAGGGTTATCAGCCCCAGCATTTT
cdr3_aa: CAWSVTGQGYQPQHF

clone_size: -
j_call: TRBJ2-1
d_call: TRBD1
v_call: TRBV27
cdr3_nt: TGTGCCAGCAGTCCTCAGGGGGTCGGTGAGCAGTTCTTC
cdr3_aa: CASSPQGVGEQFF

clone_size: -
j_call: TRBJ2-5
d_call: -
v_call: TRBV19
cdr3_nt: TGTGCCAGTAGTATAGCTGGGGTAGAGACCCAGTACTTC
cdr3_aa: CASSIAGVETQYF

clone_size: -
j_call: TRBJ2-3
d_call: -
v_call: TRBV5-1
cdr3_nt: TGCGCCAGCAGCCACCCGAGGTCAGATACGCAGTATTTT
cdr3_aa: CASSHPRSDTQYF

clone_size: -
j_call: TRBJ2-1
d_call: TRBD2
v_call: TRBV30
cdr3_nt: TGTGCCTGGAGGGGAATAAAAGCGGGGGCCTACTACAATGAGCAGTTCTTC
cdr3_aa: CAWRGIKAGAYYNEQFF

clone_size: few
j_call: TRBJ1-2
d_call: -
v_call: TRBV2
cdr3_nt: TGTGCCAGCAGTGAAGCGCTTCGAGGCTACACCTTC
cdr3_aa: CASSEALRGYTF

clone_size: once
j_call: TRBJ2-6
d_call: -
v_call: TRBV11-2
cdr3_nt: TGTGCCAGCAGCTTAGCTCTTTACTCTGGGGCCAACGTCCTGACTTTC
cdr3_aa: CASSLALYSGANVLTF

clone_size: -
j_call: TRBJ1-5
d_call: -
v_call: TRBV30
cdr3_nt: TGTGCCTGGAGTAAGGGTGGGAGGGTGCGGCAGCCCCAGCATTTT
cdr3_aa: CAWSKGGRVRQPQHF

clone_size: -
j_call: TRBJ2-3
d_call: -
v_call: TRBV6-1
cdr3_nt: TGTGCCAGCAGTGGGCAGCTCACAGATACGCAGTATTTT
cdr3_aa: CASSGQLTDTQYF

clone_size: -
j_call: TRBJ1-2
d_call: TRBD1
v_call: TRBV5-1
cdr3_nt: TGCGCCAGCAGCTTAGAGGACAGGCAGAAATACACCTTC
cdr3_aa: CASSLEDRQKYTF

clone_size: -
j_call: TRBJ2-5
d_call: -
v_call: TRBV6-1
cdr3_nt: TGTGCCAGCAGTCTTGGACCGGGCGCGGAGACCCAGTACTTC
cdr3_aa: CASSLGPGAETQYF

clone_size: -
j_call: TRBJ1-4
d_call: -
v_call: TRBV18
cdr3_nt: TGTGCCAGCTCATTCAAGTGGGGACAACTATCAACTAATGAAAAACTGTTTTTT
cdr3_aa: CASSFKWGQLSTNEKLFF

clone_size: -
j_call: TRBJ2-1
d_call: TRBD1
v_call: TRBV5-1
cdr3_nt: TGCGCCAGCAGTTCAGACAGGGGCTCCTACAATGAGCAGTTCTTC
cdr3_aa: CASSSDRGSYNEQFF

clone_size: few
j_call: TRBJ1-5
d_call: TRBD1
v_call: TRBV11-3
cdr3_nt: TGTGCCAGCAGCTTAGGGCGACAGGGGTGCAATCAGCCCCAGCATTTT
cdr3_aa: CASSLGRQGCNQPQHF

clone_size: -
j_call: TRBJ2-3
d_call: -
v_call: TRBV7-9
cdr3_nt: TGTGCCTGGGGGACATCCCGCACAGATACGCAGTATTTT
cdr3_aa: CAWGTSRTDTQYF

clone_size: medium-sized
j_call: TRBJ1-1
d_call: TRBD1
v_call: TRBV7-9
cdr3_nt: TGTGCCAGCAGCTTTTCCGACAGGGGGCCCGTTGAAGCTTTCTTT
cdr3_aa: CASSFSDRGPVEAFF

clone_size: -
j_call: TRBJ2-1
d_call: TRBD1
v_call: TRBV10-3
cdr3_nt: TGTGCCATCAGCCCAGACGGGACAGGGGTGATCAATGAGCAGTTCTTC
cdr3_aa: CAISPDGTGVINEQFF

clone_size: -
j_call: TRBJ2-5
d_call: TRBD2
v_call: TRBV18
cdr3_nt: TGTGCCAGCTCACCACCGGCGGGGGGGTTTCAAGAGACCCAGTACTTC
cdr3_aa: CASSPPAGGFQETQYF

clone_size: few
j_call: TRBJ1-1
d_call: -
v_call: TRBV29-1
cdr3_nt: TGCAGCGTTGGTGGGGGAAGCACTGAAGCTTTCTTT
cdr3_aa: CSVGGGSTEAFF

clone_size: -
j_call: TRBJ2-3
d_call: -
v_call: TRBV6-6
cdr3_nt: TGTGCCAGCAGCGGGACTCGTAGCCCAGATACGCAGTATTTT
cdr3_aa: CASSGTRSPDTQYF

clone_size: -
j_call: TRBJ1-1
d_call: TRBD1
v_call: TRBV11-2
cdr3_nt: TGTGCCAGCAGCCGTGGCGGGACAGCGCTGGTCACTGAAGCTTTCTTT
cdr3_aa: CASSRGGTALVTEAFF

clone_size: -
j_call: TRBJ2-3
d_call: -
v_call: TRBV7-3
cdr3_nt: TGTGCCAGCAGCTTAGTAGGAAGAGGTCCAGATACGCAGTATTTT
cdr3_aa: CASSLVGRGPDTQYF

clone_size: -
j_call: TRBJ2-2
d_call: -
v_call: TRBV10-1
cdr3_nt: TGCGCCAGCAGTGAGATCGCTACCGGGGAGCTGTTTTTT
cdr3_aa: CASSEIATGELFF

clone_size: few
j_call: TRBJ2-3
d_call: -
v_call: TRBV5-8
cdr3_nt: TGTGCCAGGTCCAGGGGAGGACAAGATACGCAGTATTTT
cdr3_aa: CARSRGGQDTQYF

clone_size: once
j_call: TRBJ2-1
d_call: TRBD1
v_call: TRBV6-5
cdr3_nt: TGTGCCAGCAGGGGGACAGGGCGGTCCGGTGAGCAGTTCTTC
cdr3_aa: CASRGTGRSGEQFF

clone_size: -
j_call: TRBJ2-7
d_call: TRBD1
v_call: TRBV27
cdr3_nt: TGTGCCAGCAGCCCCTCCCCTTACACCGGGACAGGGAATTTCCACGAGCAGTACTTC
cdr3_aa: CASSPSPYTGTGNFHEQYF

clone_size: -
j_call: TRBJ1-2
d_call: TRBD1
v_call: TRBV6-5
cdr3_nt: TGTGCCAGCAGCCAGGGACAGGGGGCCGACTATGGCTACACCTTC
cdr3_aa: CASSQGQGADYGYTF

clone_size: -
j_call: TRBJ1-2
d_call: -
v_call: TRBV5-8
cdr3_nt: TGTGCCAGCAGCTTGAGTCCATCTTCCTATGGCTACACCTTC
cdr3_aa: CASSLSPSSYGYTF

clone_size: -
j_call: TRBJ1-2
d_call: -
v_call: TRBV15
cdr3_nt: TGTGCCACCAGCAGAGGGGGGCAGCTCTATGGCTACACCTTC
cdr3_aa: CATSRGGQLYGYTF

clone_size: few
j_call: TRBJ1-2
d_call: -
v_call: TRBV5-6
cdr3_nt: TGTGCCAGCAGCTTGGTCAGGCACTATGGCTACACCTTC
cdr3_aa: CASSLVRHYGYTF

clone_size: once
j_call: TRBJ2-2
d_call: TRBD2
v_call: TRBV6-6
cdr3_nt: TGTGCCAGCAGCCGGCTAGCGGGGGTGGCCGGGGAGCTGTTTTTT
cdr3_aa: CASSRLAGVAGELFF

clone_size: -
j_call: TRBJ1-1
d_call: -
v_call: TRBV6-1
cdr3_nt: TGTGCCAGCAGTTTATCCGGGAACACTGAAGCTTTCTTT
cdr3_aa: CASSLSGNTEAFF

clone_size: -
j_call: TRBJ2-7
d_call: -
v_call: TRBV7-8
cdr3_nt: TGTGCCAGCAGCTTAGGCCAGACATACTACGAGCAGTACTTC
cdr3_aa: CASSLGQTYYEQYF

clone_size: -
j_call: TRBJ1-1
d_call: -
v_call: TRBV18
cdr3_nt: TGTGCCAGCTCACCGGGGGGGTCCTCTGAAGCTTTCTTT
cdr3_aa: CASSPGGSSEAFF

clone_size: once
j_call: TRBJ1-5
d_call: -
v_call: TRBV2
cdr3_nt: TGTGCCAGCAGTCCGGGACTTCTCTATCAGCCCCAGCATTTT
cdr3_aa: CASSPGLLYQPQHF

clone_size: -
j_call: TRBJ2-2
d_call: TRBD2
v_call: TRBV7-8
cdr3_nt: TGTGCCAGCAGCTTAGCGCTAGCGGGTATCGGGGAGCTGTTTTTT
cdr3_aa: CASSLALAGIGELFF